Presented here are 9 T cell receptor beta chains from one specimen sequenced in a study of blood T cell repertoires in COVID-19. This table comes from immunoSEQ multiplex PCR, and its TCRdb copy is limited to in-frame clones, with some not included. This repertoire shows tens of thousands of clones, approximately 83% found once; its top ten account for approximately 14%. The sequencing sample was made of peripheral blood. These receptors came from a human donor in a cohort sampled during active COVID-19. The donor label of this sample is uncertain.

The J gene is TRBJ1-6, the V gene TRBV7-9; 7 bases match TRBD1. Germline trimming cut 1 base from V and 13 bases from J; bases unmatched to any gene: 10. Per germline, CDR1 SEHNR and CDR2 FQNEAQ (reference sequence). The CDR3 sequence is 15 residues long. The CDR3 DNA reads TGTGCCAGCAGCTTAGAAGAGGGGGCCGTATTTCCCCTCCACTTT. It specifies CASSLEEGAVFPLHF.

The genes are TRBV7-2 and TRBJ1-4; TRBD1 matches 7 bases. V shed 5 bases, J shed 3 bases, and the junction held 3 bases outside the gene matches. CDR1 SGHTA and CDR2 FQGNSA come from the germline V gene. The CDR3 is made up of 14 amino acids. CDR3 coding DNA: TGTGCCAGCAGCCCACAGGGGTCTAATGAAAAACTGTTTTTT. Translated: CASSPQGSNEKLFF.

This clone was counted a single time. The chain recombines TRBV28 with TRBJ2-7; D may be TRBD1 (5 bases). The CDR3 sequence is 14 residues long. V dropped 6 bases and J dropped 3 bases, with 15 bases sitting between them. Germline CDR1 reads MDHEN; CDR2 reads SYDVKM. The CDR3 DNA follows: TGTGCCAGCAGCCTCGACAGAGATATCTACGAGCAGTACTTC. It translates to CASSLDRDIYEQYF.

This clone has just a few counts. The CDR3: CASSWDRNYGYTF. CDR3 nucleotide sequence: TGTGCCAGCAGTTGGGACAGAAACTATGGCTACACCTTC. The chain has TRBV12-3 or TRBV12-4 and TRBJ1-2, with TRBD1 identical over 7 bases. V gave up 4 bases and J gave up 2 bases; unmatched junction bases: 1. CDR3 length: 13 amino acids.

The chain carries TRBV4-1 and TRBJ2-2, with TRBD1 matching 8 bases. The CDR3 consists of 17 residues. With V trimmed by 1 base and J by 4 bases, 8 bases remained unmatched. Germline V CDR1 and CDR2: MGHRA, YSYEKL. CDR3: CASSQGQTGAGTGELFF. As DNA, the CDR3 is TGCGCCAGCAGCCAAGGTCAGACAGGGGCAGGCACCGGGGAGCTGTTTTTT.

With regard to this clone: Since the CDR3 does not end with the conserved phenylalanine or tryptophan, this likely comes from a read error. It is unclear where the CDR3 begins or ends on the DNA, so no DNA is shown, and the CDR3 is as TCRdb lists it. The chain couples TRBV12-1 to TRBJ1-2; the table's D call TRBD1 went unverified against the DNA. TRBV12-1 is deemed a pseudogene. The CDR3 is 9 amino acids in total, end residues counted. CDR3 region: CASSYRGLG.

The chain has TRBV24-1 and TRBJ2-7; possible D gene TRBD1, 5 bases. The germline CDR1 and CDR2 sequences are KGHDR and SFDVKD. The length of the CDR3 is 14 residues. V dropped 4 bases and J dropped 2 bases, with 11 bases sitting between them. The CDR3 spells CATSDPYRPYEQYF. Here the CDR3 DNA reads TGTGCCACCAGTGACCCGTACAGGCCCTACGAGCAGTACTTC.

This clone counts as medium-sized. The V and J genes are TRBV4-2 and TRBJ2-2, with 8 bases fitting TRBD1. The CDR3 covers 18 residues. Germline V gene lookup returns CDR1 LGHNA and CDR2 YNFKEQ. Unmatched junction bases numbered 14, after V lost 3 bases and J lost 5 bases. The CDR3 reads CASSHAPVGQGLTGELFF. In DNA, the CDR3 is TGTGCCAGCAGCCACGCGCCGGTCGGACAGGGTCTAACCGGGGAGCTGTTTTTT.

This chain uses TRBV7-8 with TRBJ1-1, with D perhaps matching TRBD1 (5 bases). V lost 5 bases, J lost 7 bases, and 14 bases lay in between. CDR1 is SGHVS and CDR2 is FQNEAQ in the germline V gene. The CDR3 length is 13 residues. The DNA of the CDR3 is TGTGCCAGCAGCCCCAGGGAAGGGGTTGAAGCTTTCTTT. It specifies CASSPREGVEAFF.